Listed here are 7 T cell receptor beta chains from one sample, sequenced in a study of tumor and adjacent non-tumor tissue in lung cancer. No cell sorting was done before RNA was extracted from the tissue. TCRbeta libraries were built with three rounds of nested PCR, modified from ARM-PCR. MiXCR, run by TCRdb on the multiplex PCR reads, gives a single entry per CDR3 protein. The sample has tens of thousands of distinct CDR3 sequences, roughly 80% seen once. The material sequenced was lung tumor tissue. The receptors come from a woman in her forties or fifties with non-small cell lung cancer.

Turning to this clonotype: An end of the junction differs from the germline gene, which may be a read error. This chain uses TRBV4-1 with TRBJ2-7; D unresolved. CDR1 is MGHRA and CDR2 is YSYEKL in the germline V gene. The CDR3 runs to 13 residues. The CDR3 spells CASNQDRYYKQYF. CDR3 sequence (DNA): TGCGCCAGCAACCAAGATAGGTATTACAAGCAGTACTTC.

This chain connects TRBV20-1 to TRBJ2-1; 10 bases are a match to TRBD1. The CDR3 covers 13 residues. The ends lost 7 bases at V and 10 bases at J; junction bases unmatched: 10. In germline, CDR1 is DFQATT, CDR2 SNEGSKA (reference sequence). The CDR3 bases are TGCAGTGTTCCCCGGGACAGGGGTGACGAGCAGTTCTTC. It encodes CSVPRDRGDEQFF.

V usage is TRBV6-1 and J usage is TRBJ2-1; D unclear. The V gene's germline CDR1 is MNHNS and CDR2 SASEGT. V was trimmed by 7 bases and J by 8 bases, leaving 15 bases between them. This CDR3 has 13 residues. CDR3 amino acids: CASMTAYGYEQFF. The DNA of the CDR3 is TGTGCCAGCATGACGGCATACGGATATGAGCAGTTCTTC.

This clonotype is labeled medium-sized. V is TRBV6-6 and J is TRBJ2-7; D gene uncertain. Germline CDR1 MNHNY, CDR2 SVGAGI (reference sequence). CDR3 size: 12 residues. The V end lost 0 bases, the J end lost 2 bases, and 2 bases lay between the germline ends. In DNA form, the CDR3 reads TGTGCCAGCAGTTACTCGACCTACGAGCAGTACTTC. This translates into CASSYSTYEQYF.

The chain combines TRBV28 with TRBJ1-2, with a weak D call TRBD1 (5 bases). Germline-derived CDR1 and CDR2 are MDHEN and SYDVKM. The CDR3 covers 14 residues. CDR3 region: CVCRAGEHGYGYTF. CDR3 DNA: TGTGTCTGCAGGGCCGGGGAACATGGGTATGGCTACACCTTC.

This clonotype was seen only once. This rearrangement joins TRBV5-6 to TRBJ2-1; possibly TRBD1 or TRBD2 for D (6 bases each). This CDR3 is 15 amino acids long. V was cut by 8 bases and J by 6 bases, with 21 bases left in between. The germline V gene has CDR1 SGHDT and CDR2 YYEEEE. Here the CDR3 reads CASTPIGGPSNEQFF. As DNA, the CDR3 is TGTGCCAGTACCCCTATCGGGGGCCCCAGCAATGAGCAGTTCTTC.

In the case of this clonotype: At one of its ends the junction is not consistent with the germline gene, which may arise from a read error. This chain uses TRBV6-1 with TRBJ1-5; D gene ambiguous. The CDR3 has 14 residues. Germline loops: CDR1 MNHNS, CDR2 SASEGT. CDR3 nucleotides: TGTGCCAACAGTGAAACTTGGAGTAATCAGCCCCAGCATTTT. Its protein is CANSETWSNQPQHF.